Presented here are 18 T cell receptor beta chains from one specimen sequenced in a study of blood T cell repertoires in COVID-19. Repertoires were generated with immunoSEQ multiplex PCR, while TCRdb's copy carries only in-frame clones and drops some. The data hold 95,000 to 110,000 clones, with about 80% observed a single time. The sequenced sample was peripheral blood. These receptors came from a man in his 60s with acute or convalescent COVID-19.

The rearrangement uses TRBV29-1 and TRBJ2-1; D not certain. The CDR3 has 12 residues. V lost 5 bases and J 7 bases, leaving 12 bases between the germline ends. Germline V lookup: CDR1 SQVTM, CDR2 ANQGSEA. The CDR3 is CSVLALRNEQFF. Written as DNA, the CDR3 is TGCAGCGTTTTGGCCCTGAGGAATGAGCAGTTCTTC.

The chain carries TRBV11-3 and TRBJ2-2; 8 bases line up with TRBD2. Germline V gene data show CDR1 as SGHNT and CDR2 as YENEEA. Germline trimming cut 5 bases from V and 7 bases from J; bases unmatched to any gene: 9. The CDR3 runs to 15 residues. CDR3: CASSPGAGAVGELFF. CDR3 bases: TGTGCCAGCAGCCCCGGAGCGGGAGCGGTCGGGGAGCTGTTTTTT.

This clone was observed a few times. This rearrangement joins TRBV29-1 to TRBJ2-7; weak D call: TRBD1 (6 bases). This CDR3 contains 12 residues. The germline gives CDR1 SQVTM, CDR2 ANQGSEA. V gave up 2 bases and J gave up 9 bases, with 14 bases separating them. The CDR3 DNA follows: TGCAGCGTTGAATCGACAGGTTGGAGGCAGTACTTC. Translating gives CSVESTGWRQYF.

This chain connects TRBV27 to TRBJ1-6; D is possibly TRBD1 (5 bases). Trimming removed 6 bases at V and 1 base at J, with 13 bases between. The germline gives CDR1 MNHEY, CDR2 SMNVEV (reference sequence). The CDR3 has 16 residues. The chain's CDR3 is CASRTTGTSYNSPLHF. The CDR3 DNA is TGTGCCAGCAGAACGACCGGGACTTCCTATAATTCACCCCTCCACTTT.

Comments on this clone: The junction and the germline gene differ at one end; a read error may be behind it. J is TRBJ1-1 and V is TRBV5-1; D is possibly TRBD1 (6 bases). The CDR3 is 14 residues long. Germline values: CDR1 SGHRS, CDR2 YFSETQ. The CDR3 DNA reads TGCGCCAGCACCTTGGGGACAACCAACACTGAAGCTTTCTTT. This codes for CASTLGTTNTEAFF.

This chain joins TRBV4-2 and TRBJ2-2, with unresolved D. The CDR3 runs to 17 residues. Trimming shortened V by 4 bases and J by 4 bases, and 19 bases separated the two germline ends. Germline values: CDR1 LGHNA, CDR2 YNFKEQ. The DNA for the CDR3 is TGTGCCAGCAGCCCCTTCGGAGCGCGGTCGGGCACCGGGGAGCTGTTTTTT. Protein: CASSPFGARSGTGELFF.

The V call is TRBV28, the J call TRBJ1-2; D ambiguous. The V end was cut by 1 base, the J end by 6 bases, with 18 bases between. Germline lookup yields CDR1 MDHEN and CDR2 SYDVKM. The CDR3 has 16 residues. CDR3 DNA sequence: TGTGCCAGCAGTTTATCCAGGTCGAACCTACTGGATGGCTACACCTTC. Protein product: CASSLSRSNLLDGYTF.

The rearrangement links TRBV5-5 to TRBJ2-7, with D possibly TRBD1 on 6 matching bases. Germline assignment: CDR1 SGHKS and CDR2 YYEKEE (reference sequence). V gave up 4 bases and J gave up 3 bases, with 11 bases separating them. The CDR3 contains 13 residues. CDR3 bases: TGTGCCAGCAGCATGACAGGCCGCTACGAGCAGTACGTC. This codes for CASSMTGRYEQYV.

The CDR3 nucleotides read TGTGCCAGCAGCTTACAGGGGACAGATAGCAATCAGCCCCAGCATTTT. Translating it yields CASSLQGTDSNQPQHF. V is TRBV5-6 and J is TRBJ1-5; 7 positions match TRBD1. CDR1 SGHDT and CDR2 YYEEEE come from the germline V gene. Losses at the gene ends were 2 bases for V and 0 bases for J; bases not matched to a gene: 5. The CDR3 consists of 16 residues.

The V call is TRBV28, the J call TRBJ2-5, with TRBD2 matching over 7 bases. The V and J ends lost 8 bases and 14 bases, in that order; junction bases with no gene match: 14. The germline gives CDR1 MDHEN, CDR2 SYDVKM. The CDR3 runs to 12 residues. For the CDR3, the DNA is TGTGCCAGCCGTACCGTAAGCGGGGTGAATTACTTC. Its protein product is CASRTVSGVNYF.

The gene calls are TRBV19 and TRBJ1-5, with D perhaps matching TRBD1 (5 bases). V shed 4 bases and J shed 11 bases, with 24 bases lying between them. CDR3 length equals 16 residues. CDR1 LNHDA and CDR2 SQIVND come from the germline V gene (reference sequence). The CDR3 region is CASSNPARGGVQTQHF. DNA of the CDR3: TGTGCCAGTAGTAACCCGGCCCGCGGGGGTGTGCAGACCCAGCATTTT.

The gene calls are TRBV6-5 and TRBJ1-3; TRBD1 matches 10 bases. CDR3 length: 15 residues. The V gene's germline CDR1 is MNHEY and CDR2 SVGAGI. V trimming: 7 bases; J trimming: 3 bases; junction bases outside the gene matches: 6. CDR3 residues: CASTGGQGIGNTIYF. The CDR3 coding sequence is TGTGCCAGCACGGGGGGACAGGGGATTGGAAACACCATATATTTT.

The rearrangement links TRBV6-5 to TRBJ1-1, with 8 positions matching TRBD1. Germline assignment: CDR1 MNHEY and CDR2 SVGAGI. Unmatched junction bases numbered 3, after V lost 0 bases and J lost 6 bases. The CDR3 extends over 14 amino acids. The CDR3 reads CASSYSDRAPEAFF. The CDR3 DNA reads as TGTGCCAGCAGTTACTCGGACAGGGCTCCTGAAGCTTTCTTT.

The CDR3 nucleotides are TGTGCCAGCAGCCAAGACCCCCTAGCAGGAAGCACAGATACGCAGTATTTT. Translating gives CASSQDPLAGSTDTQYF. This chain uses TRBV3-1 (or the pseudogene TRBV3-2) with TRBJ2-3; D possibly corresponds to TRBD2 (5 bases). Trimming removed 0 bases at V and 0 bases at J, with 13 bases between. CDR1 is LGHDT, CDR2 YNNKEL, per germline (reference sequence). This CDR3 is 17 amino acids long.

V and J are TRBV5-1 and TRBJ2-7, with a possible D match to TRBD2 (6 bases). Per germline, CDR1 SGHRS and CDR2 YFSETQ. V was trimmed by 3 bases and J by 7 bases, leaving 14 bases between them. The CDR3 runs 13 residues. This CDR3 is CASSYPTGVEQYF. The CDR3 DNA is TGCGCCAGCAGCTACCCCACGGGGGTAGAGCAGTACTTC.

The rearrangement links TRBV18 to TRBJ1-5, with a weak D call TRBD1 (6 bases). The germline V gene encodes CDR1 KGHSH and CDR2 LQKENI. The CDR3 length is 15 residues. V was trimmed by 4 bases and J by 3 bases, leaving 13 bases between them. The CDR3 nucleotides are TGTGCCAGCTCACAAAATCGACAGGACAATCAGCCCCAGCATTTT. This sequence encodes CASSQNRQDNQPQHF.

The chain carries TRBV21-1 and TRBJ1-4. TRBV21-1 is labeled a pseudogene. The length of the CDR3 is 15 residues. The CDR3 DNA reads as TGTGCCAGCCCCTGCTGGAGCTCCAGGAGGGAAAAACTGTTTTTT. It is translated as CASPCWSSRREKLFF.

V gene TRBV7-9 combines with J gene TRBJ2-2; no clear D. Trimming shortened V by 9 bases and J by 3 bases, and 14 bases separated the two germline ends. The CDR3 spans 14 residues. Germline V CDR1 and CDR2: SEHNR, FQNEAQ (reference sequence). The CDR3, as DNA: TGTGCCAGTAAGATCAACATTCACACCGGGGAGCTGTTTTTT. The encoded protein is CASKINIHTGELFF.